This T cell receptor (beta chain) comes out of a study of blood T cell repertoires in COVID-19. The germline V gene has CDR1 SSHAT and CDR2 FNYEAQ (reference sequence). The CDR3 covers 15 residues. This clone was seen only once. One junction end disagrees with the germline gene, perhaps due to a read error. Sequenced by immunoSEQ multiplex PCR; TCRdb stores in-frame clones only, minus some. Here the sample spans 25,000 to 35,000 clones, 85% to 95% being singletons. Sequenced sample: peripheral blood. The chain links TRBV7-7 to TRBJ2-1, with 11 bases identical to TRBD2. The origin of this receptor is a woman between 65 and 79 years old with COVID-19, enrolled during active disease. The CDR3 reads CASSPGLAAHNEQFF. The CDR3 DNA sequence: TGTGCTAGCAGCCCGGGACTAGCGGCCCACAATGAGCAGTTCTTC.